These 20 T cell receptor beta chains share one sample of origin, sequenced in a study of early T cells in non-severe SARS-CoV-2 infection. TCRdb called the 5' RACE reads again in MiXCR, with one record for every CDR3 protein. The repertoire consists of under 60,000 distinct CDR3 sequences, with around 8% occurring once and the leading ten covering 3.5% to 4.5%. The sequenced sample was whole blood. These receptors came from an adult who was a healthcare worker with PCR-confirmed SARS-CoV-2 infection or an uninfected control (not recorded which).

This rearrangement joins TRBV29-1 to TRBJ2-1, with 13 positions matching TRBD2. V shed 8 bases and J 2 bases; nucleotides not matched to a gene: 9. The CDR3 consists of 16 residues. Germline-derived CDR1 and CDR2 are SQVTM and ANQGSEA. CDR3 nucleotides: TGCAGCACAGGGACTAGCGGGATCCCGACCTACAATGAGCAGTTCTTC. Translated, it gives CSTGTSGIPTYNEQFF.

CDR3 DNA: TGTGCCAGCAGTTTGGGGGGGACATTGAGCTCCTACGAGCAGTACTTC. Translating gives CASSLGGTLSSYEQYF. The chain links TRBV28 to TRBJ2-7; D might be TRBD2 (7 bases). V lost 3 bases to trimming and J lost 0 bases, with 15 bases between them. The CDR3 is 16 amino acids. CDR1 and CDR2 (germline): MDHEN, SYDVKM.

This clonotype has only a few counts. CDR3 region: CASRDQRGAGSGANVLTF. CDR3 bases: TGTGCCAGCAGGGACCAGCGGGGGGCGGGATCTGGGGCCAACGTCCTGACTTTC. The chain uses TRBV3-1 and TRBJ2-6; 9 bases are shared with TRBD2. Germline assignment: CDR1 LGHDT and CDR2 YNNKEL (reference sequence). The CDR3 is 18 amino acids. The J segment lost 1 base and the V segment lost 6 bases, leaving 10 bases of the junction unmatched.

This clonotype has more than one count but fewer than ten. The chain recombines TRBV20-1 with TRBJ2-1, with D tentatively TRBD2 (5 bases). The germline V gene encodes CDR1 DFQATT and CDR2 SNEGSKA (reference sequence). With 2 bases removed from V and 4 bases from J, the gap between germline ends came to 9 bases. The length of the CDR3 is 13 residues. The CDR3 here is CSARQSGYNEQFF. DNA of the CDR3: TGCAGTGCTAGACAAAGCGGATACAATGAGCAGTTCTTC.

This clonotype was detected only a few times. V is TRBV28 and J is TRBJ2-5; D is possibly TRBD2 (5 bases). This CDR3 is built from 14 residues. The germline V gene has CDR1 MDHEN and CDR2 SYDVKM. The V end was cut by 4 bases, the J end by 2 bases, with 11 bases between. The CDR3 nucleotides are TGTGCCAGCAGTTCAGTCGGGGAACAAGAGACCCAGTACTTC. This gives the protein CASSSVGEQETQYF. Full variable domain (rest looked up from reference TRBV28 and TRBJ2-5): DVKVTQSSRYLVKRTGEKVFLECVQDMDHENMFWYRQDPGLGLRLIYFSYDVKMKEKGDIPEGYSVSREKKERFSLILESASTNQTSMYLCASSSVGEQETQYFGPGTRLLVL.

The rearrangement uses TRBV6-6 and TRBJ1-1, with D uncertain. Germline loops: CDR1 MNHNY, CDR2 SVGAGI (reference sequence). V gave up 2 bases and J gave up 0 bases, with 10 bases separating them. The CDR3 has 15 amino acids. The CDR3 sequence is CASSYAANLNTEAFF. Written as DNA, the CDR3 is TGTGCCAGCAGTTACGCCGCTAATTTGAACACTGAAGCTTTCTTT.

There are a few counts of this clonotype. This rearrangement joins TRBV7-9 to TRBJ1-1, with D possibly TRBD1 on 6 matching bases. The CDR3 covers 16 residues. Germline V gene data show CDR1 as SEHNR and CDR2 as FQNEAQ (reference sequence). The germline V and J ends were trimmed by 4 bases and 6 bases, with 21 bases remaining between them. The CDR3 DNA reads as TGTGCCAGCAGCTCTACATTCGGACAGTCCGACCCTGAAGCTTTCTTT. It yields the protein CASSSTFGQSDPEAFF.

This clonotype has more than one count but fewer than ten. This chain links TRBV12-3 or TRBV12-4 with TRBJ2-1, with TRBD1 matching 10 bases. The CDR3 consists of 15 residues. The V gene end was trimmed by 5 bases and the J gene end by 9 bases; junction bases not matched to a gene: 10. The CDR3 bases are TGTGCCAGCAGTAGCTTCCGGGACAGGGGCGGTGAGCAGTTCTTC. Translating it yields CASSSFRDRGGEQFF.

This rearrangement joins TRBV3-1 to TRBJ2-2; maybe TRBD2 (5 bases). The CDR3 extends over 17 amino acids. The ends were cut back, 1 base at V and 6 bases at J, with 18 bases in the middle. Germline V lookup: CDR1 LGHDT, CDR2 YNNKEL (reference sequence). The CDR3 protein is CASSQGRGRLFAGELFF. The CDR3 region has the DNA TGTGCCAGCAGCCAAGGACGAGGGCGCCTATTCGCCGGGGAGCTGTTTTTT.

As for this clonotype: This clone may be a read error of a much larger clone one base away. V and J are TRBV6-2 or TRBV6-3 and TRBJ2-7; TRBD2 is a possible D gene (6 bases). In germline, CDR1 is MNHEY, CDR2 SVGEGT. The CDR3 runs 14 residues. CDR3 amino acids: CANSYFLARDEQYF. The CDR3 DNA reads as TGTGCCAACAGTTACTTCCTAGCGAGGGACGAGCAGTACTTC.

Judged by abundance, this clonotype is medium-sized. The CDR3 DNA reads TGTGCCAGCAGTTACTCGAAGGTTTACAATGAGCAGTTCTTC. Amino acids: CASSYSKVYNEQFF. This chain links TRBV6-6 with TRBJ2-1, with D unclear. CDR1 MNHNY and CDR2 SVGAGI come from the germline V gene (reference sequence). CDR3 length equals 14 residues. V lost 0 bases, J lost 4 bases, and 7 bases lay in between.

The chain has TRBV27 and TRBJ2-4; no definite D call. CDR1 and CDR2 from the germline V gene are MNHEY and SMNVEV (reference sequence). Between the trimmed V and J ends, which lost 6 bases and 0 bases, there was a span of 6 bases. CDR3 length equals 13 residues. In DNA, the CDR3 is TGTGCCAGCAGAGCGATAGCCAAAAACATTCAGTACTTC. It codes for CASRAIAKNIQYF.

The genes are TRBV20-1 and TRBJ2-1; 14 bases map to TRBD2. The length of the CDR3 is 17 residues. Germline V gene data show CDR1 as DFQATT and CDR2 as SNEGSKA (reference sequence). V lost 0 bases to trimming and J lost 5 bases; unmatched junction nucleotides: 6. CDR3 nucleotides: TGCAGTGCTAGAGATGGGACTAGCGGGAGTTTCCACAATGAGCAGTTCTTC. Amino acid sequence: CSARDGTSGSFHNEQFF.

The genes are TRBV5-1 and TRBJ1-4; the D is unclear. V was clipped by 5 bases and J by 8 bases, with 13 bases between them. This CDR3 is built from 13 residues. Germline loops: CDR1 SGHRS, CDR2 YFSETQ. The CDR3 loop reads CASSEWAGEKLFF. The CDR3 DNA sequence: TGCGCCAGCAGTGAGTGGGCTGGGGAAAAACTGTTTTTT.

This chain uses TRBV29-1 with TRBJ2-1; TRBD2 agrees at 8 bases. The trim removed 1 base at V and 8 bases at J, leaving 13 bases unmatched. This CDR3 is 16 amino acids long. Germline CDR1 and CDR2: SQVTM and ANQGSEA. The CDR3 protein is CSVEVAWAAGGDEQFF. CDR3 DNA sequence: TGCAGCGTTGAAGTTGCGTGGGCGGCCGGGGGGGATGAGCAGTTCTTC.

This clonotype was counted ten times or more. CDR3 sequence (DNA): TGTGCCAGTAGTATCCCTGAGACCGGGGAGCTGTTTTTT. This codes for CASSIPETGELFF. The chain employs TRBV19 and TRBJ2-2, with D hard to call. The CDR3 has 13 residues. Germline V lookup: CDR1 LNHDA, CDR2 SQIVND (reference sequence). V was trimmed by 3 bases and J by 5 bases, leaving 7 bases between them.

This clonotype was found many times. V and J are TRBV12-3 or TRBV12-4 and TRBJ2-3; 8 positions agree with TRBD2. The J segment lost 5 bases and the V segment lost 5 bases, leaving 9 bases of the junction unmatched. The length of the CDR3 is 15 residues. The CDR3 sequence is CASSPGLASGDTQYF. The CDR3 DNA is TGTGCCAGCAGTCCCGGACTAGCTTCTGGAGATACGCAGTATTTT.

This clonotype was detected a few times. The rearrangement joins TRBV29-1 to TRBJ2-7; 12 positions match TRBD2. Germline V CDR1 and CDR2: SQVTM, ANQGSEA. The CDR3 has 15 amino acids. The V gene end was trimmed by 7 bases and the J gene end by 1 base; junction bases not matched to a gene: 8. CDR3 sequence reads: CSARTSGAISYEQYF. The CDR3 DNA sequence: TGCAGCGCCCGGACTAGCGGGGCCATTTCCTACGAGCAGTACTTC.

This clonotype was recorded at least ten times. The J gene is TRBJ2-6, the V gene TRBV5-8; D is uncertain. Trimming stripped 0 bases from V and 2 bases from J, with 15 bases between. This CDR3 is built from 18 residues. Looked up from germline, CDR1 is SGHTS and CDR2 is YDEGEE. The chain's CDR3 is CASSLDGSPLTGANVLTF. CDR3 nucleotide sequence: TGTGCCAGCAGCTTGGATGGCAGTCCCCTAACTGGGGCCAACGTCCTGACTTTC.

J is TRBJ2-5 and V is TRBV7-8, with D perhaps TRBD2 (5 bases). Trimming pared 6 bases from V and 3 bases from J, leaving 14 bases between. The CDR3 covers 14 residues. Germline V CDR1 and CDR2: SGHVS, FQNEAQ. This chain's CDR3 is CASRTGSAEETQYF. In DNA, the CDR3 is TGTGCCAGCAGAACGGGGTCGGCAGAAGAGACCCAGTACTTC.